The clone carrying this TCR beta chain was detected many times. The antigen remains unidentified. This sample is drawn from a study of molecular identifiers for immune sequencing clone quantification. Study-level points and caveats: Effector cells kept over 98% of their molecules in clones above 20 RNA copies, while naive cells kept under 1% there.

TCRdb recomputed calls from the PCR reads with MiXCR, one row per CDR3 protein. Here the sample spans 600,000 to 650,000 distinct CDR3 sequences, 15% to 20% being singletons. The CDR3 runs to 12 residues. Germline-derived CDR1 and CDR2 are MNHEY and SVGEGT. V was cut by 6 bases and J by 11 bases, with 17 bases left in between. The sample taken for sequencing was naive CD8+ T cells from blood, with Jurkat cell RNA spiked in. Subset reported: FACS-sorted CD8+CD4-CCR7+CD45RA+ naive T cells. The chain is built from TRBV6-2 or TRBV6-3 and TRBJ2-7; D tentatively reads TRBD1 or TRBD2 (6 bases each). This sequence was found in a human donor in good health. Some libraries in this study had Jurkat cell RNA spiked in. This chain's CDR3 is CASSLWGADKYF. In nucleotides, the CDR3 is TGTGCCAGCAGCCTATGGGGGGCTGATAAGTACTTC.